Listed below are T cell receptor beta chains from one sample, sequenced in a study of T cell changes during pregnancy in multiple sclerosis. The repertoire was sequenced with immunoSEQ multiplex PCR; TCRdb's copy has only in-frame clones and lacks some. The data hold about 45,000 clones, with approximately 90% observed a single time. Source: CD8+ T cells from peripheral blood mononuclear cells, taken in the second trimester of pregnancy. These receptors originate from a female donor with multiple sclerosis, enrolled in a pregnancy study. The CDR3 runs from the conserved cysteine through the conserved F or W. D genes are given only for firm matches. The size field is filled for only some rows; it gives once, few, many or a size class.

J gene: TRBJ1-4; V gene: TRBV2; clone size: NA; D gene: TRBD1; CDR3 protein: CASSDPGTGVINEKLFF; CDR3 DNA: TGTGCCAGCAGTGACCCCGGGACAGGGGTTATAAATGAAAAACTGTTTTTT
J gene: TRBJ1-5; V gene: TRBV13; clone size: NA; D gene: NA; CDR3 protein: CASSSGGQPQHF; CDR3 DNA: TGTGCCAGCAGCTCCGGGGGTCAGCCCCAGCATTTT
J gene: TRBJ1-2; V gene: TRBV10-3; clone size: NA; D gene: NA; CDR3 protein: CAISESQGSHYGYTF; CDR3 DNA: TGTGCCATCAGTGAGTCGCAGGGAAGCCACTATGGCTACACCTTC
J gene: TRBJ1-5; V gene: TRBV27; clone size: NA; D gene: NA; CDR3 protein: CASSLAGDISNQPQHF; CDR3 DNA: TGTGCCAGCAGTTTAGCAGGGGACATTAGCAATCAGCCCCAGCATTTT
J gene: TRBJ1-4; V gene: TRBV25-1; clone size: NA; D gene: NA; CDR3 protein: CASSATAWDEKLFF; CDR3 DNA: TGTGCCAGCAGTGCGACAGCTTGGGATGAAAAACTGTTTTTT
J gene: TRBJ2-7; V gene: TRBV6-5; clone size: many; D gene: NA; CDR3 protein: CASSYHPLKGAYEQYF; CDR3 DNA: TGTGCCAGCAGTTACCACCCTCTTAAGGGAGCTTACGAGCAGTACTTC
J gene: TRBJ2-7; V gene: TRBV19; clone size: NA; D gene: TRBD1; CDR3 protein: CASSTPGQGVREQYF; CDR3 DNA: TGTGCCAGTAGTACCCCGGGACAGGGGGTAAGGGAGCAGTACTTC
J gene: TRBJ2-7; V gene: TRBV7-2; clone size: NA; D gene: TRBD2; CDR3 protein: CASSLGLAGAGSYEQYF; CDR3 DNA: TGTGCCAGCAGCTTGGGACTAGCGGGGGCCGGATCCTACGAGCAGTACTTC
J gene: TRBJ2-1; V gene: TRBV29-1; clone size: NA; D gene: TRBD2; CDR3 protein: CSVDQRGGNEQFF; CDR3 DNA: TGCAGCGTTGACCAGCGGGGGGGCAATGAGCAGTTCTTC
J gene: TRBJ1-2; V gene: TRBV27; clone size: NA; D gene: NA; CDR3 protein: CASKAGANYGYTF; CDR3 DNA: TGTGCCAGCAAAGCGGGCGCAAACTATGGCTACACCTTC
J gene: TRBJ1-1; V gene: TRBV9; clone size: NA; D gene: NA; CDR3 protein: CASSAGANTEAFF; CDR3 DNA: TGTGCCAGCAGCGCAGGGGCGAACACTGAAGCTTTCTTT
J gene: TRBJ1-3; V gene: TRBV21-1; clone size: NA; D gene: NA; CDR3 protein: CASTERRRPGNTIYF; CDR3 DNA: TGTGCCAGCACTGAGAGACGGCGGCCTGGAAACACCATATATTTT
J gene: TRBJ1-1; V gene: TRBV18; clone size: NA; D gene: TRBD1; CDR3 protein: CASSETGAGTEAFF; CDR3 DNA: TGTGCCAGCTCAGAGACAGGGGCCGGGACTGAAGCTTTCTTT
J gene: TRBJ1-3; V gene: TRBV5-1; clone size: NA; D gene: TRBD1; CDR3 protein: CASSAGTGSGNTIYF; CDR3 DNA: TGCGCCAGCAGCGCGGGGACAGGCTCTGGAAACACCATATATTTT
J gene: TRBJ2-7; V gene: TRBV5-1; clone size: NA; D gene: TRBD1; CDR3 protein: CASSLRDRGYEQYF; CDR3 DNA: TGCGCCAGCAGCCTCCGGGACAGGGGATACGAGCAGTACTTC
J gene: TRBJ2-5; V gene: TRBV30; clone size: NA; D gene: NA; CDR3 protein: CAWSPLAGETQYF; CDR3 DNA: TGTGCCTGGAGTCCCCTTGCCGGGGAGACCCAGTACTTC